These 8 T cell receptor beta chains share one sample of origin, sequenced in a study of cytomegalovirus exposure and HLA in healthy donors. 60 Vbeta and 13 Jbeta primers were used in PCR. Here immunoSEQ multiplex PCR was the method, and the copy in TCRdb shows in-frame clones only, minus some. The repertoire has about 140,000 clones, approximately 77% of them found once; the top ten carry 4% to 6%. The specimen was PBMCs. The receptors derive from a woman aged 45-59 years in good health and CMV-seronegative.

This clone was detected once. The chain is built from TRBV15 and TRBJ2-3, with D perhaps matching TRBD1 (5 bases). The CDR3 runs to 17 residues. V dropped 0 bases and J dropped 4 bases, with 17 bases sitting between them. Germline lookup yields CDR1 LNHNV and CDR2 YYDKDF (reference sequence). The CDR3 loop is CATSRDVQGVLSDTQYF. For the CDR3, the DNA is TGTGCCACCAGCAGAGATGTCCAGGGTGTGCTTTCAGATACGCAGTATTTT.

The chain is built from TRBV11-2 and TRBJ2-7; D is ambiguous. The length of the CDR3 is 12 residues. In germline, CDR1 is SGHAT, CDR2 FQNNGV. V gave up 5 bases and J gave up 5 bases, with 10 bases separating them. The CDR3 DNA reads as TGTGCCAGCAGCCATCGGGTAAACGAGCAGTACTTC. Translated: CASSHRVNEQYF.

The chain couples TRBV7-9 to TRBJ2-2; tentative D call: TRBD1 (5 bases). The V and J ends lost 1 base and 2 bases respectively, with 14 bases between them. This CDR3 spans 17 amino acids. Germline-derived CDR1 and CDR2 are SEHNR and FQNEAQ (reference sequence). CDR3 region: CASSLGLGRGNTGELFF. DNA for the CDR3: TGTGCCAGCAGCTTAGGTTTGGGGCGAGGAAACACCGGGGAGCTGTTTTTT.

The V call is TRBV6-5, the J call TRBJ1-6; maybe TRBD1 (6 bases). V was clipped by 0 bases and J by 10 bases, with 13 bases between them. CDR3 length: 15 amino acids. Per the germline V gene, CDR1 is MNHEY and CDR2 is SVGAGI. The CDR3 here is CASSYSGGLGSPLHF. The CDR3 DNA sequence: TGTGCCAGCAGTTACTCCGGGGGGCTGGGGTCACCCCTCCACTTT.

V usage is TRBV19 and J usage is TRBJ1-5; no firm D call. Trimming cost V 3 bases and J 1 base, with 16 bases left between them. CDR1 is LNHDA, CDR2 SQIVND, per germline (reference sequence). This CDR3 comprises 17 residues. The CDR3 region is CASSIRSGSGSNQPQHF. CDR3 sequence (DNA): TGTGCCAGTAGTATCCGATCTGGGTCGGGGAGCAATCAGCCCCAGCATTTT.

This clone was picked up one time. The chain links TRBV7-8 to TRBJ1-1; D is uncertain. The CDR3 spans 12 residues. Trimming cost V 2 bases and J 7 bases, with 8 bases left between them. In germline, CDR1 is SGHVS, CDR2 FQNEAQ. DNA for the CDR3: TGTGCCAGCAGCTTATCGGTGGTTGAAGCTTTCTTT. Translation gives CASSLSVVEAFF.

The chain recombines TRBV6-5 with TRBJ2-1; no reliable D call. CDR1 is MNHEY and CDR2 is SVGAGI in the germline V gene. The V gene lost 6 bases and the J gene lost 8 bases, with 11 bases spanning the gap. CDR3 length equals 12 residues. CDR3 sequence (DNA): TGTGCCAGCAGGTATCTAGGCGATGAGCAGTTCTTC. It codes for CASRYLGDEQFF.

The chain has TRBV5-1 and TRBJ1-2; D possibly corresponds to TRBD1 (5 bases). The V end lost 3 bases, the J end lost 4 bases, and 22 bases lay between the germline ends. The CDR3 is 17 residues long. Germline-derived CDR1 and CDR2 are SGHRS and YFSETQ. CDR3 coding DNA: TGCGCCAGCAGCTCGGTCATGCGGGGCGGGCCCTCCTATGGCTACACCTTC. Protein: CASSSVMRGGPSYGYTF.